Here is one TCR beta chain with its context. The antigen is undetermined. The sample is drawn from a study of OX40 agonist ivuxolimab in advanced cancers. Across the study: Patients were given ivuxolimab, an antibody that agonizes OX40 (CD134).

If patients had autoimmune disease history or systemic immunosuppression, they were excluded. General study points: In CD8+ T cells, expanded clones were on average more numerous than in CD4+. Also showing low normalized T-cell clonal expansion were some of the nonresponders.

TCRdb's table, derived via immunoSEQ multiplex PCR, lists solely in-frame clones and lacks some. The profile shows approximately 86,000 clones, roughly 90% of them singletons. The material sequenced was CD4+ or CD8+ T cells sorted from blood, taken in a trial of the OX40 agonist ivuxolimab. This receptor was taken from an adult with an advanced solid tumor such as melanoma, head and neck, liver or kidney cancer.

CDR3 residues: CASSRDNSGNTIYF. The CDR3 nucleotides read TGTGCCAGCAGCCGGGACAACTCTGGAAACACCATATATTTT. This sequence joins TRBV6-1 and TRBJ1-3, with D perhaps TRBD1 (6 bases). The V gene's germline CDR1 is MNHNS and CDR2 SASEGT. V gave up 6 bases and J gave up 0 bases, with 9 bases separating them. The CDR3 sequence is 14 residues long.